This T cell receptor (beta chain) was retrieved from a study of blood T cell repertoires in COVID-19. Study summary: Collection of acute and convalescent COVID-19 samples took place in the United States, Italy and Spain. T cells, B-cell-depleted T cells, or PBMCs supplied cDNA or gDNA.

Germline V gene sequence: CDR1 MDHEN, CDR2 SYDVKM. CDR3 length: 14 amino acids. Trimming stripped 6 bases from V and 2 bases from J, with 10 bases between. The method was immunoSEQ multiplex PCR; TCRdb's version includes in-frame clones alone and lacks a portion of them. This table has approximately 75,000 clones, 80% to 90% appearing once. V is TRBV28 and J is TRBJ2-2, with D maybe TRBD2 (5 bases). Sequencing was carried out using peripheral blood. The origin of this receptor is a man aged 80 or over with COVID-19, enrolled during active disease. The CDR3: CASREGRNTGELFF. In DNA form, the CDR3 reads TGTGCCAGCAGAGAGGGCAGAAACACCGGGGAGCTGTTTTTT.